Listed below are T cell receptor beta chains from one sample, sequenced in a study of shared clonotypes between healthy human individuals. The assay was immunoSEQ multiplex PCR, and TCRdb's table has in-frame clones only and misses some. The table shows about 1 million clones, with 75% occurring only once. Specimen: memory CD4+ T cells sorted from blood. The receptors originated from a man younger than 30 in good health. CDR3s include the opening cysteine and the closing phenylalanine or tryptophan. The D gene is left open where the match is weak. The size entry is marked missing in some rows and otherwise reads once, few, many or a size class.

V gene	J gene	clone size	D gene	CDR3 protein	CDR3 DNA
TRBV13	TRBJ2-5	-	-	CASAGLGETQYF	TGTGCCAGCGCCGGGCTAGGGGAGACCCAGTACTTC
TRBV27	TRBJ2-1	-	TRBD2	CASSSWTSGSLSEQFF	TGTGCCAGCAGTTCCTGGACTAGCGGGAGTCTCAGTGAGCAGTTCTTC
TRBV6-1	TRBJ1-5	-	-	CASTSPGNQPQHF	TGTGCCAGCACCTCCCCGGGGAATCAGCCCCAGCATTTT
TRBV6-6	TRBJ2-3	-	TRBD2	CASRRGLAVSTDTQYF	TGTGCCAGCAGGCGGGGACTAGCGGTTAGCACAGATACGCAGTATTTT
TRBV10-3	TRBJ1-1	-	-	CAISESGGAHTEAFF	TGTGCCATCAGTGAGTCGGGGGGCGCACACACTGAAGCTTTCTTT
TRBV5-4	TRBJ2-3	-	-	CASRPKNPTSTDTQYF	TGTGCCAGCAGGCCGAAAAACCCAACTAGCACAGATACGCAGTATTTT
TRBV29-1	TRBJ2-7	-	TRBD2	CSAAGLAGGSSYEQYF	TGCAGCGCCGCCGGACTAGCGGGAGGGAGCTCCTACGAGCAGTACTTC
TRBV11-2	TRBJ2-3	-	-	CASSLDGYTDTQYF	TGTGCCAGCAGCTTAGATGGGTACACAGATACGCAGTATTTT
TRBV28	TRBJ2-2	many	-	CASGRLTTGELFF	TGTGCCTCGGGCAGACTGACAACCGGGGAGCTGTTTTTT
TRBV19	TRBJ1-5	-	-	CASSLSGMGNQPQHF	TGTGCCAGTAGTCTGAGCGGGATGGGCAATCAGCCCCAGCATTTT
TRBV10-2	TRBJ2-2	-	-	CATQTGYTGELFF	TGCGCCACCCAAACAGGTTACACCGGGGAGCTGTTTTTT
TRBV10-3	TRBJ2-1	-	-	CAISPLDSNSYNEQFF	TGTGCCATCAGCCCACTGGACTCGAATTCCTACAATGAGCAGTTCTTC
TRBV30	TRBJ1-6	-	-	CAWSPPGPLKGNSPLHF	TGTGCCTGGAGTCCTCCGGGACCCCTAAAAGGGAATTCACCCCTCCACTTT
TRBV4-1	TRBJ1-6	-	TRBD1	CASSQGRDLGTGGATDSPLHF	TGCGCCAGCAGCCAAGGACGGGACCTGGGGACAGGGGGCGCGACGGATTCACCCCTCCACTTT
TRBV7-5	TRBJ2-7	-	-	CARSPQLVGEQYF	TGTGCCAGAAGCCCACAGTTGGTTGGCGAGCAGTACTTC
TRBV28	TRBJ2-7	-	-	CASSPRLPTWGYEQYF	TGTGCCAGCAGTCCACGACTTCCTACGTGGGGCTACGAGCAGTACTTC
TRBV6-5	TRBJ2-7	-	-	CASSPRAAGASEQYF	TGTGCCAGCAGTCCCCGGGCGGCAGGGGCCTCCGAGCAGTACTTC
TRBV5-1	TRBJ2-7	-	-	CASSRGRDYEQYF	TGCGCCAGCAGCAGAGGACGGGACTACGAGCAGTACTTC
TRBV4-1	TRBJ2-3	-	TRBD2	CATRRALAGGPGRDTQYF	TGCGCCACCCGGCGCGCCCTAGCGGGGGGGCCCGGACGGGATACGCAGTATTTT
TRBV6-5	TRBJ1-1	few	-	CASRAGLLMNTEAFF	TGTGCCAGCAGGGCAGGGCTTCTCATGAACACTGAAGCTTTCTTT
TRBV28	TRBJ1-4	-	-	CASSPQGINEKLFF	TGTGCCAGCAGTCCTCAGGGAATTAATGAAAAACTGTTTTTT
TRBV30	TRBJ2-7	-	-	CAWSVAYEQYF	TGTGCCTGGAGTGTAGCCTACGAGCAGTACTTC
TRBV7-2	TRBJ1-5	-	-	CASSSRSNQPQHF	TGTGCCAGCAGCTCACGGAGCAATCAGCCCCAGCATTTT
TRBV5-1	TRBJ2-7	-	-	CASSPFSGTGTYEQYF	TGCGCCAGCAGCCCCTTTAGCGGGACAGGGACCTACGAGCAGTACTTC
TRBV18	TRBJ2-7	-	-	CASSSNHQQGQNEQYF	TGTGCCAGCTCATCGAACCACCAACAGGGTCAGAACGAGCAGTACTTC
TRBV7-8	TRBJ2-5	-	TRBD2	CASSPRGRPQETQYF	TGTGCCAGCAGCCCGCGGGGGAGACCCCAAGAGACCCAGTACTTC
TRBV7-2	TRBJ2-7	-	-	CASSSLREEQYF	TGTGCCAGCAGCTCCCTAAGGGAAGAGCAGTACTTC
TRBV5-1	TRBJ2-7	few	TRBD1	CASSLNPGRQGASYEQYF	TGCGCCAGCAGCCTAAACCCAGGGCGACAGGGGGCCTCCTACGAGCAGTACTTC
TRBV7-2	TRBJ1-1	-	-	CASSLARGIEAFF	TGTGCCAGCAGCTTAGCGAGGGGGATTGAAGCTTTCTTT
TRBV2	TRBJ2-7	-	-	CASRGLGGPYEQYF	TGTGCCAGCAGAGGACTCGGAGGGCCCTACGAGCAGTACTTC
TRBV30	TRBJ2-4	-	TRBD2	CAWSIGASGGKNIQYF	TGTGCCTGGAGTATCGGGGCATCGGGGGGCAAAAACATTCAGTACTTC
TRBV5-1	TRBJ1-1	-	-	CASSFSQGVEAFF	TGCGCCAGCAGCTTTAGTCAGGGCGTCGAAGCTTTCTTT
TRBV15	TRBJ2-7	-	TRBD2	CATSRGLTSGEDEQYF	TGTGCCACCAGCAGAGGACTTACTAGCGGGGAAGACGAGCAGTACTTC
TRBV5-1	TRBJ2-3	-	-	CASSLGGRFPSTDTQYF	TGCGCCAGCAGCTTGGGGGGTCGGTTTCCAAGCACAGATACGCAGTATTTT
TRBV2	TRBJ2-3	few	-	CASSPGTDTQYF	TGTGCCAGCTCCCCCGGCACAGATACGCAGTATTTT
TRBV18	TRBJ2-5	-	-	CASSRSGGQETQYF	TGTGCCAGCTCACGTAGCGGAGGCCAGGAGACCCAGTACTTC
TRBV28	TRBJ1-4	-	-	CASSSWNEKLFF	TGTGCCAGCAGTTCGTGGAACGAAAAACTGTTTTTT
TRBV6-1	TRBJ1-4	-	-	CASSEALAGASGKLFF	TGTGCCAGCAGTGAAGCCTTGGCAGGGGCAAGTGGAAAACTGTTTTTT
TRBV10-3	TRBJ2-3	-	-	CAIRTDLTDTQYF	TGTGCCATCAGGACGGACCTCACAGATACGCAGTATTTT
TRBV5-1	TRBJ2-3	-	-	CASSLAGSTDTQYF	TGCGCCAGCAGCTTGGCAGGGAGCACAGATACGCAGTATTTT
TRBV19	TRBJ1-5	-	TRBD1	CASSTFGQAGGQPQHF	TGTGCCAGTAGTACATTCGGACAGGCCGGTGGTCAGCCCCAGCATTTT
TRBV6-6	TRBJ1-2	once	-	CASSGLGSYGYTF	TGTGCCAGCAGTGGGTTGGGCAGCTATGGCTACACCTTC
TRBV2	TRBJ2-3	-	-	CASSRGRVSTDTQYF	TGTGCCAGCTCCCGCGGGCGTGTGAGCACAGATACGCAGTATTTT
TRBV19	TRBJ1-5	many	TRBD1	CASSRDRGFGNQPQHF	TGTGCCAGTAGTAGGGACAGGGGTTTTGGGAATCAGCCCCAGCATTTT
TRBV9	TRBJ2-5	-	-	CASSGRAGTQYF	TGTGCCAGCAGCGGACGGGCAGGGACCCAGTACTTC
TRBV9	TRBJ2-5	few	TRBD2	CASSVGAAGGRIETQYF	TGTGCCAGCAGCGTAGGGGCCGCGGGGGGGCGCATTGAGACCCAGTACTTC